The 19 T cell receptor beta chains in this list originate from one sample, sequenced in a study of cytomegalovirus exposure and HLA in healthy donors. It was with 60 Vbeta and 13 Jbeta primers that the PCR ran. Assay: immunoSEQ multiplex PCR; the TCRdb copy retains only in-frame clones and omits some. The table lists about 180,000 clones, 65% to 80% of them singletons. Sequences were obtained from PBMCs. The receptors stem from a woman aged 30 to 39 in good health and CMV-seropositive.

The chain uses TRBV19 and TRBJ2-7, with D perhaps matching TRBD2 (6 bases). The V and J ends lost 1 base and 1 base respectively, with 8 bases between them. The CDR3 runs to 14 residues. Germline CDR1 LNHDA, CDR2 SQIVND (reference sequence). CDR3: CASSIGGRSYEQYF. DNA for the CDR3: TGTGCCAGTAGTATAGGAGGGAGGTCCTACGAGCAGTACTTC.

The chain recombines TRBV6-1 with TRBJ2-1; maybe TRBD2 (7 bases). CDR3 length: 14 amino acids. CDR1 is MNHNS and CDR2 is SASEGT in the germline V gene. V lost 5 bases and J 2 bases, leaving 10 bases between the germline ends. Written as DNA, the CDR3 is TGTGCCAGCAGTTCGGGGGGCCCCTACAATGAGCAGTTCTTC. This sequence encodes CASSSGGPYNEQFF.

The rearrangement joins TRBV9 to TRBJ1-2; 7 nucleotides line up with TRBD1. Germline-derived CDR1 and CDR2 are SGDLS and YYNGEE. The CDR3 covers 12 residues. V dropped 4 bases and J dropped 7; count of bases not matched to a gene: 4. CDR3 amino acids: CASSRTGGGYTF. In nucleotides, the CDR3 is TGTGCCAGCAGCCGGACAGGAGGTGGCTACACCTTC.

This clone came up a few times. The V call is TRBV5-5, the J call TRBJ1-5, with D unresolved. Per germline, CDR1 SGHKS and CDR2 YYEKEE (reference sequence). This CDR3 comprises 15 residues. V was cut by 2 bases and J by 5 bases, with 14 bases left in between. CDR3 amino acids: CASSFGPEVHQPQHF. The CDR3 coding sequence is TGTGCCAGCAGCTTCGGACCGGAGGTGCATCAGCCCCAGCATTTT.

The CDR3 DNA reads TGTGCCAGCAGCCAAGATGCGGGCGGTTTAAGAGAAGCTTTCTTT. Its protein is CASSQDAGGLREAFF. This chain joins TRBV4-2 and TRBJ1-1, with no clear D. The germline CDR1 and CDR2 sequences are LGHNA and YNFKEQ. The V and J ends lost 0 bases and 8 bases respectively, with 16 bases between them. There are 15 residues in the CDR3.

The V gene is TRBV9, the J gene TRBJ2-1, with D hard to call. This CDR3 is built from 14 residues. The germline gives CDR1 SGDLS, CDR2 YYNGEE. Trimming stripped 1 base from V and 0 bases from J, with 5 bases between. The CDR3 protein is CASSVRSSYNEQFF. The CDR3 region has the DNA TGTGCCAGCAGCGTAAGGAGCTCCTACAATGAGCAGTTCTTC.

This chain uses TRBV5-1 with TRBJ2-5; 7 positions match TRBD1. Germline-derived CDR1 and CDR2 are SGHRS and YFSETQ. The CDR3 consists of 15 residues. J lost 2 bases, V lost 2 bases, and 6 bases had no gene match. This CDR3 reads CASSFEGALQETQYF. As DNA, the CDR3 is TGCGCCAGCAGCTTTGAGGGGGCCCTTCAAGAGACCCAGTACTTC.

The rearrangement joins TRBV7-9 to TRBJ1-2, with a weak D call TRBD1 (5 bases). Germline CDR1 reads SEHNR; CDR2 reads FQNEAQ (reference sequence). Trimming pared 5 bases from V and 3 bases from J, leaving 13 bases between. The CDR3 sequence is 14 residues long. The DNA for the CDR3 is TGTGCCAGCAGCAGCGGGGCCACCCACTATGGCTACACCTTC. Translated, it gives CASSSGATHYGYTF.

There are a few counts of this clone. The chain has TRBV9 and TRBJ1-2; D is unclear. The CDR3 contains 12 residues. CDR1 and CDR2 from the germline V gene are SGDLS and YYNGEE. Trimming took 0 bases from V and 5 from J, leaving 5 bases between them. The CDR3 coding sequence is TGTGCCAGCAGCGTAGACGGGTATGGCTACACCTTC. Residues: CASSVDGYGYTF.

The rearrangement links TRBV4-2 to TRBJ1-6; 7 nucleotides agree with TRBD1. Germline V gives CDR1 LGHNA, CDR2 YNFKEQ. The CDR3 is 20 residues long. J gave up 9 bases and V 0 bases, and 20 bases lay outside the gene matches. The CDR3 sequence is CASSQESGLAGGLNFSPLHF. In nucleotides, the CDR3 is TGTGCCAGCAGCCAAGAATCGGGTTTGGCAGGGGGTCTAAACTTTTCACCCCTCCACTTT.

This clone occurred a few times. The V and J genes are TRBV5-6 and TRBJ1-1, with D perhaps matching TRBD1 (5 bases). The CDR3 is 17 amino acids. Germline-derived CDR1 and CDR2 are SGHDT and YYEEEE. The V and J ends lost 2 bases and 1 base respectively, with 18 bases between them. CDR3 region: CASSLGLAGQGNTEAFF. Written as DNA, the CDR3 is TGTGCCAGCAGCTTAGGGCTGGCAGGGCAGGGGAACACTGAAGCTTTCTTT.

To note about this clone: It is unclear where the CDR3 begins or ends on the DNA, so no DNA is shown, and the CDR3 is as TCRdb lists it. The J gene is TRBJ2-5, the V gene TRBV9; TRBD2, as called in the table, went unchecked against the DNA. The CDR3 is 12 amino acids long, termini counted. Germline CDR1 is SGDLS and CDR2 is YYNGEE. The CDR3 protein is CASSVGGGAPYF.

The V gene is TRBV5-4, the J gene TRBJ2-4, with TRBD2 identical over 15 bases. Trimming took 4 bases from V and 7 from J; bases not matched to a gene: 6. From germline, CDR1 is SGHNT and CDR2 YYREEE (reference sequence). There are 16 residues in the CDR3. The CDR3 spells CASSRTSGGGGNIQYF. CDR3 nucleotides: TGTGCCAGCAGCCGGACTAGCGGGGGGGGTGGGAACATTCAGTACTTC.

Comments on this clone: Mismatch with germline at one junction end may stem from a read error. The gene calls are TRBV7-9 and TRBJ2-7; perhaps TRBD2 as D (6 bases). CDR3 size: 15 residues. Germline V CDR1 and CDR2: SEHNR, FQNEAQ (reference sequence). CDR3 residues: CSSSAPGLTSYEQYF. The CDR3 DNA follows: TGTTCCAGCAGCGCCCCGGGACTTACCTCCTACGAGCAGTACTTC. Together with reference TRBV7-9 and TRBJ2-7, the CDR3 gives the full variable domain: DTGVSQNPRHKITKRGQNVTFRCDPISEHNRLYWYRQTLGQGPEFLTYFQNEAQLEKSRLLSDRFSAERPKGSFSTLEIQRTEQGDSAMYLCSSSAPGLTSYEQYFGPGTRLTVT.

This clone was seen a few times. This chain joins TRBV18 and TRBJ1-1; D unresolved. This CDR3 is 13 amino acids long. V lost 6 bases, J lost 1 base, and 9 bases lay in between. The germline V gene has CDR1 KGHSH and CDR2 LQKENI. The DNA of the CDR3 is TGTGCCAGCTCGTCTGGAGAGAACACTGAAGCTTTCTTT. Translating it yields CASSSGENTEAFF. The variable domain in full, completed from reference TRBV18 and TRBJ1-1, reads NAGVMQNPRHLVRRRGQEARLRCSPMKGHSHVYWYRQLPEEGLKFMVYLQKENIIDESGMPKERFSAEFPKEGPSILRIQQVVRGDSAAYFCASSSGENTEAFFGQGTRLTVV.

V and J are TRBV7-8 and TRBJ1-4; D gene uncertain. The V gene's germline CDR1 is SGHVS and CDR2 FQNEAQ. The germline V and J ends were trimmed by 0 bases and 9 bases, with 17 bases remaining between them. CDR3 length equals 16 residues. CDR3: CASSLARSVGAKKLFF. The CDR3 DNA reads TGTGCCAGCAGCTTAGCGAGGTCAGTCGGCGCGAAAAAACTGTTTTTT.

This clone was observed a few times. The chain employs TRBV2 and TRBJ2-5, with D unresolved. With 0 bases removed from V and 3 bases from J, the gap between germline ends came to 8 bases. The germline V gene has CDR1 SNHLY and CDR2 FYNNEI. The CDR3 extends over 14 amino acids. CDR3 in amino acids: CASSEAPREETQYF. The CDR3 bases are TGTGCCAGCAGTGAAGCCCCCCGGGAAGAGACCCAGTACTTC.

The rearrangement uses TRBV11-2 and TRBJ2-5; 13 nucleotides line up with TRBD2. The CDR3 has 16 amino acids. In germline, CDR1 is SGHAT, CDR2 FQNNGV. V shed 5 bases, J shed 5 bases, and the junction held 8 bases outside the gene matches. The CDR3 loop is CASSLTSGGVLETQYF. The DNA of the CDR3 is TGTGCCAGCAGCCTTACTAGCGGGGGGGTTTTGGAGACCCAGTACTTC.

This rearrangement joins TRBV9 to TRBJ1-6; D may be TRBD1 (5 bases). Germline V gene sequence: CDR1 SGDLS, CDR2 YYNGEE. With 3 bases removed from V and 7 bases from J, the gap between germline ends came to 14 bases. CDR3 length equals 15 residues. CDR3 in DNA: TGTGCCAGCAGCGCTCACGGGGGGGAGAATTCACCCCTCCACTTT. Its protein is CASSAHGGENSPLHF.